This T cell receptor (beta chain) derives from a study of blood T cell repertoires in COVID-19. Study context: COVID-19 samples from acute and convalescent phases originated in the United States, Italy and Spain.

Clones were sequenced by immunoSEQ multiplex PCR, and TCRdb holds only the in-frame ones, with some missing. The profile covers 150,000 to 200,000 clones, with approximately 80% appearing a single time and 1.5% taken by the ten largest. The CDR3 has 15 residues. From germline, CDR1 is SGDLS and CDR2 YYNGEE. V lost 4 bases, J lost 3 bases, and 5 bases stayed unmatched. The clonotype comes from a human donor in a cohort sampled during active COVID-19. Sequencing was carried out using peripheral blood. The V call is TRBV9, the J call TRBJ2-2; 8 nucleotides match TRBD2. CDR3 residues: CASSRSGGDTGELFF. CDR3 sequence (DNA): TGTGCCAGCAGCCGAAGCGGGGGAGACACCGGGGAGCTGTTTTTT. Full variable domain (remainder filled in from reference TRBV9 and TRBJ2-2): DSGVTQTPKHLITATGQRVTLRCSPRSGDLSVYWYQQSLDQGLQFLIQYYNGEERAKGNILERFSAQQFPDLHSELNLSSLELGDSALYFCASSRSGGDTGELFFGEGSRLTVL.